The 28 T cell receptor beta chains below come from one sample, sequenced in a study of post-analysis software for immune sequencing data. Findings and caveats of the study: Roughly five TRBV segments appeared more often in patients than in controls, and TRBV5-6, TRBV5-1 and TRBV20-1 were among these.

These TCRs' antigens remain unknown. Unique-molecular-identifier-tagged TCR beta cDNA libraries were used. TCRdb re-called the PCR reads through MiXCR, storing one row per CDR3 protein. The table includes roughly 700,000 distinct CDR3 sequences, 25% to 30% detected once. The sample consisted of blood. The receptors here all came from a girl under 18 with multiple sclerosis.

This clonotype occurred a few times. The V and J genes are TRBV19 and TRBJ1-1; D call uncertain. V was clipped by 5 bases and J by 1 base, with 8 bases between them. CDR1 LNHDA and CDR2 SQIVND come from the germline V gene (reference sequence). The CDR3 contains 13 residues. This chain's CDR3 is CASSFQANTEAFF. The CDR3 DNA sequence: TGTGCCAGTAGTTTCCAGGCGAACACTGAAGCTTTCTTT.

This clonotype was picked up a small number of times. The V call is TRBV5-1, the J call TRBJ2-7, with 8 bases aligning to TRBD1. V trimming: 4 bases; J trimming: 2 bases; junction bases outside the gene matches: 8. The germline gives CDR1 SGHRS, CDR2 YFSETQ. The CDR3 sequence is 15 residues long. CDR3 coding DNA: TGCGCCAGCAGCCCAGAGACAGGGGCCACCTACGAGCAGTACTTC. Amino acid sequence: CASSPETGATYEQYF.

This clonotype was seen more than once but under ten times. J is TRBJ2-5 and V is TRBV3-1; TRBD1 or TRBD2 may be the D gene (6 bases each). The J call may be incorrect, as the DNA end agrees better with TRBJ2-7. The CDR3 contains 14 residues. Germline V lookup: CDR1 LGHDT, CDR2 YNNKEL (reference sequence). CDR3 coding DNA: TGTGCCAGCAGCCAATTTCTCGGGGGCTCCGAGCAGTACTTC. This codes for CASSQFLGGSEQYF.

This clonotype has at least ten counts. The CDR3 sequence is CSVEPRWGERQYF. The CDR3, as DNA: TGCAGCGTTGAACCCCGGTGGGGGGAAAGGCAGTACTTC. The chain has TRBV29-1 and TRBJ2-7, with D perhaps matching TRBD2 (6 bases). Trimming took 2 bases from V and 9 from J, leaving 17 bases between them. This CDR3 region has 13 residues. Germline CDR1 is SQVTM and CDR2 is ANQGSEA.

V is TRBV9 and J is TRBJ1-2, with 7 bases fitting TRBD1. Germline V lookup: CDR1 SGDLS, CDR2 YYNGEE. With 3 bases clipped from V and 4 bases from J, the junction kept 9 bases outside the gene matches. The CDR3 covers 15 residues. CDR3 in DNA: TGTGCCAGCAGCGATAGCAGATGGGACAGCTATGGCTACACCTTC. It encodes CASSDSRWDSYGYTF.

About this clonotype itself: One junction end disagrees with the germline gene, perhaps due to a read error. The V call is TRBV7-2, the J call TRBJ2-6, with D possibly TRBD2 on 6 matching bases. Germline V CDR1 and CDR2: SGHTA, FQGNSA. CDR3 size: 17 residues. The CDR3 coding sequence is TGTGCCAGCAGCTTAAATAGCGGAGACTCTGGGACCAACGTCCTGACTTTC. Protein sequence: CASSLNSGDSGTNVLTF.

The chain joins TRBV7-9 to TRBJ2-1, with 7 bases matching TRBD2. Germline V gene lookup returns CDR1 SEHNR and CDR2 FQNEAQ (reference sequence). The J segment lost 5 bases and the V segment lost 4 bases, leaving 14 bases of the junction unmatched. There are 17 residues in the CDR3. This CDR3 is CASSSHMGLAANNEQFF. CDR3 DNA: TGTGCCAGCAGCTCGCACATGGGGCTAGCGGCTAACAATGAGCAGTTCTTC.

This clonotype has a count of ten or more. Here the CDR3 DNA reads TGCGCCAGCAGCTCCCTGGGGTATGAGCAGTTCTTC. It translates to CASSSLGYEQFF. This chain uses TRBV5-1 with TRBJ2-1, with D uncertain. This CDR3 has 12 amino acids. Trimming shortened V by 3 bases and J by 8 bases, and 9 bases separated the two germline ends. In germline, CDR1 is SGHRS, CDR2 YFSETQ.

This clonotype was seen only a few times. Written as DNA, the CDR3 is TGCAGTGCTAGAGATCCGGGGCCCGGCTACACCTTC. Translation: CSARDPGPGYTF. The genes are TRBV20-1 and TRBJ1-2; D may be TRBD1 (5 bases). The CDR3 totals 12 residues. The V and J ends lost 0 bases and 8 bases respectively, with 10 bases between them. The germline CDR1 and CDR2 sequences are DFQATT and SNEGSKA (reference sequence).

Concerning this clonotype itself: A single base separates this from a much larger clone, so it may be a read error. J is TRBJ2-3 and V is TRBV7-2; no clear D gene. CDR1 and CDR2 (germline): SGHTA, FQGNSA. V was trimmed by 5 bases and J by 6 bases, leaving 12 bases between them. The CDR3 is made up of 13 amino acids. The CDR3 DNA sequence: TGTGCCAGCAGCATGCTCTTCGCGGATACGCAGTATTTT. Its translation is CASSMLFADTQYF.

This chain connects TRBV20-1 to TRBJ1-2; possibly TRBD1 for D (5 bases). The germline gives CDR1 DFQATT, CDR2 SNEGSKA (reference sequence). The V gene lost 1 base and the J gene lost 3 bases, with 21 bases spanning the gap. The CDR3 is made up of 17 amino acids. Here the CDR3 reads CSARADRPSRDDYGYTF. The CDR3 coding sequence is TGCAGTGCTAGAGCCGACCGCCCCTCTAGGGACGACTATGGCTACACCTTC.

This clonotype was seen more than once but under ten times. This rearrangement joins TRBV5-1 to TRBJ2-1; 9 nucleotides match TRBD2. The CDR3 consists of 14 residues. The V and J ends lost 6 bases and 5 bases, in that order; junction bases with no gene match: 6. CDR1 is SGHRS and CDR2 is YFSETQ in the germline V gene. CDR3 in DNA: TGCGCCAGCACCAATGGACTAGCGCACAATGAGCAGTTCTTC. Protein sequence: CASTNGLAHNEQFF.

This rearrangement joins TRBV30 to TRBJ1-4; D not resolved. The CDR3 covers 15 residues. Germline CDR1 reads GTSNPN; CDR2 reads SVGIG (reference sequence). Trimming took off 1 base at V and 4 bases at J, with 13 bases between the two ends. The CDR3 loop reads CAWSASVMNNEKLFF. In nucleotides, the CDR3 is TGTGCCTGGAGTGCCTCAGTGATGAATAATGAAAAACTGTTTTTT.

The V and J genes are TRBV6-5 and TRBJ1-5; a weak D match, TRBD1 (5 bases). The germline gives CDR1 MNHEY, CDR2 SVGAGI. V was trimmed by 7 bases and J by 2 bases, leaving 12 bases between them. The CDR3 consists of 14 residues. The CDR3 protein is CASKPGPGNQPQHF. Here the CDR3 DNA reads TGTGCCAGCAAACCGGGACCGGGCAATCAGCCCCAGCATTTT.

The chain combines TRBV20-1 with TRBJ2-5; 7 nucleotides line up with TRBD2. J lost 4 bases, V lost 0 bases, and 14 bases had no gene match. The CDR3 covers 17 residues. Germline CDR1 DFQATT, CDR2 SNEGSKA (reference sequence). CDR3 DNA: TGCAGTGCTAGAGATTTCCTGCTAGCGGAGCAGGGAGAGACCCAGTACTTC. This translates into CSARDFLLAEQGETQYF.

This rearrangement joins TRBV6-5 to TRBJ1-2; TRBD1 is a possible D gene (6 bases). There are 13 residues in the CDR3. The germline CDR1 and CDR2 sequences are MNHEY and SVGAGI. The germline V and J ends were trimmed by 6 bases and 4 bases, with 12 bases remaining between them. CDR3 coding DNA: TGTGCCAGCAGGTGGGGGGCAGGCTATGGCTACACCTTC. It is translated as CASRWGAGYGYTF.

This clonotype was counted only a few times. The chain combines TRBV20-1 with TRBJ2-7, with TRBD2 matching over 11 bases. The CDR3 runs 15 residues. Germline V gene data show CDR1 as DFQATT and CDR2 as SNEGSKA (reference sequence). Trimming took 3 bases from V and 1 from J; bases not matched to a gene: 5. The CDR3 protein is CSASSSGRQSYEQYF. The DNA of the CDR3 is TGCAGTGCTAGTTCTAGCGGGAGGCAATCCTACGAGCAGTACTTC.

This chain connects TRBV7-9 to TRBJ1-1; D unresolved. Trimming pared 1 base from V and 6 bases from J, leaving 9 bases between. Per germline, CDR1 SEHNR and CDR2 FQNEAQ (reference sequence). CDR3 length equals 13 residues. The CDR3 protein is CASSLGERAEAFF. Written as DNA, the CDR3 is TGTGCCAGCAGCTTAGGGGAGCGCGCTGAAGCTTTCTTT. Complete variable domain (other parts from reference TRBV7-9 and TRBJ1-1): DTGVSQNPRHKITKRGQNVTFRCDPISEHNRLYWYRQTLGQGPEFLTYFQNEAQLEKSRLLSDRFSAERPKGSFSTLEIQRTEQGDSAMYLCASSLGERAEAFFGQGTRLTVV.

This clonotype was seen a single time. V gene TRBV28 combines with J gene TRBJ2-5; 8 nucleotides match TRBD1. The length of the CDR3 is 14 residues. Germline V gene lookup returns CDR1 MDHEN and CDR2 SYDVKM. V shed 3 bases and J 4 bases; nucleotides not matched to a gene: 4. CDR3 loop: CASSLDRVPETQYF. CDR3 in DNA: TGTGCCAGCAGTTTGGACAGGGTACCAGAGACCCAGTACTTC.

The chain links TRBV7-9 to TRBJ2-1; possible D gene TRBD1, 6 bases. CDR1 and CDR2 from the germline V gene are SEHNR and FQNEAQ (reference sequence). The V gene lost 4 bases and the J gene lost 5 bases, with 12 bases spanning the gap. The CDR3 contains 14 residues. CDR3: CASSSDRTNNEQFF. The DNA for the CDR3 is TGTGCCAGCAGCTCTGACAGGACAAACAATGAGCAGTTCTTC. The entire variable domain, with the rest obtained from reference TRBV7-9 and TRBJ2-1, is as follows: DTGVSQNPRHKITKRGQNVTFRCDPISEHNRLYWYRQTLGQGPEFLTYFQNEAQLEKSRLLSDRFSAERPKGSFSTLEIQRTEQGDSAMYLCASSSDRTNNEQFFGPGTRLTVL.

The V call is TRBV20-1, the J call TRBJ1-2; 9 nucleotides agree with TRBD1. This CDR3 is built from 17 residues. The V segment lost 0 bases and the J segment 6 bases; nucleotides outside the gene matches: 14. The germline V gene has CDR1 DFQATT and CDR2 SNEGSKA (reference sequence). CDR3 DNA: TGCAGTGCTAGAGATCGATCTTCGGGACAGGGATCCCATGGCTACACCTTC. Translating gives CSARDRSSGQGSHGYTF.

The chain joins TRBV5-1 to TRBJ2-3, with 10 bases lining up with TRBD1. CDR1 and CDR2 from the germline V gene are SGHRS and YFSETQ. The CDR3 contains 17 residues. With V trimmed by 2 bases and J by 6 bases, 12 bases remained unmatched. The DNA for the CDR3 is TGCGCCAGCAGCTTCCTCAAGGGACAGGGGTGGGAGGATACGCAGTATTTT. Amino acid sequence: CASSFLKGQGWEDTQYF.

The CDR3 loop reads CSVEGWGTISYNEQYF. In nucleotides, the CDR3 is TGCAGCGTTGAAGGGTGGGGGACTATCTCCTACAATGAGCAGTACTTC. The gene calls are TRBV29-1 and TRBJ2-1; 7 positions agree with TRBD2. The J call may be incorrect, as the DNA end agrees better with TRBJ2-7. CDR3 size: 16 residues. Germline V CDR1 and CDR2: SQVTM, ANQGSEA.

The J gene is TRBJ1-2, the V gene TRBV20-1; D possibly corresponds to TRBD1 (6 bases). Germline V gives CDR1 DFQATT, CDR2 SNEGSKA (reference sequence). V lost 6 bases and J lost 4, with 15 bases in between. The CDR3 is 13 amino acids. The CDR3: CSADSGESYGYTF. In DNA form, the CDR3 reads TGCAGTGCAGACTCAGGGGAGTCCTATGGCTACACCTTC.

This chain connects TRBV7-2 to TRBJ2-1; 7 bases are a match to TRBD2. The V and J ends lost 8 bases and 3 bases, in that order; junction bases with no gene match: 16. This CDR3 has 17 amino acids. The germline gives CDR1 SGHTA, CDR2 FQGNSA. In DNA form, the CDR3 reads TGTGCCAGCGCCGCGTTTGGGCGGCGGGGGTGCTACAATGAGCAGTTCTTC. Protein sequence: CASAAFGRRGCYNEQFF.

The chain couples TRBV3-1 to TRBJ1-1; D unclear. V was shortened by 4 bases and J by 0 bases, with 6 bases between the two germline ends. This CDR3 is 13 amino acids long. The germline V gene has CDR1 LGHDT and CDR2 YNNKEL (reference sequence). CDR3 nucleotide sequence: TGTGCCAGCAGCCCGCGACTGAACACTGAAGCTTTCTTT. This translates into CASSPRLNTEAFF.

This clonotype was counted between two and nine times. V and J are TRBV18 and TRBJ2-1; 14 nucleotides line up with TRBD2. The CDR3 is made up of 16 amino acids. J lost 5 bases, V lost 3 bases, and 3 bases had no gene match. Germline V gives CDR1 KGHSH, CDR2 LQKENI. CDR3 amino acids: CASSPGLAGDHNEQFF. CDR3 nucleotide sequence: TGTGCCAGCTCACCGGGACTAGCGGGAGACCACAATGAGCAGTTCTTC.

In its sample, this clonotype was seen a few times. This chain links TRBV29-1 with TRBJ2-7; TRBD2 agrees at 11 bases. V shed 7 bases, J shed 2 bases, and the junction held 4 bases outside the gene matches. Germline CDR1 SQVTM, CDR2 ANQGSEA. The CDR3 contains 13 residues. CDR3 sequence: CSAQTSGAYEQYF. The DNA of the CDR3 is TGCAGCGCACAGACTAGCGGGGCCTACGAGCAGTACTTC.